The rows below give T cell receptor beta chains drawn from one sample of a study of cytomegalovirus exposure and HLA in healthy donors. Clones were read by immunoSEQ multiplex PCR, and TCRdb kept only the in-frame ones, dropping some. Seen in this sample are roughly 90,000 clones; the ten most common clones hold 15% to 17%. The source material was PBMCs. The receptors stem from a man aged 45-65 years in good health and CMV-seropositive. Both conserved end residues are part of each CDR3. D genes are given only for firm matches.

D gene: NA; J gene: TRBJ1-1; V gene: TRBV5-6; CDR3 protein: CASSFLRGGSGNTEAFF; CDR3 DNA: TGTGCCAGCAGCTTTTTGCGCGGGGGGTCGGGGAACACTGAAGCTTTCTTT
D gene: NA; J gene: TRBJ2-3; V gene: TRBV6-6; CDR3 protein: CASSYSAVTDTQYF; CDR3 DNA: TGTGCCAGCAGTTATTCCGCGGTCACAGATACGCAGTATTTT
D gene: TRBD1; J gene: TRBJ1-2; V gene: TRBV13; CDR3 protein: CASSQGQPVYGYTF; CDR3 DNA: TGTGCCAGCAGCCAGGGACAGCCGGTCTATGGCTACACCTTC
D gene: NA; J gene: TRBJ2-2; V gene: TRBV5-5; CDR3 protein: CASSHNRNTGELFF; CDR3 DNA: TGTGCCAGCAGCCATAACAGGAACACCGGGGAGCTGTTTTTT
D gene: TRBD2; J gene: TRBJ2-2; V gene: TRBV28; CDR3 protein: CASASGTGELFF; CDR3 DNA: TGTGCCAGCGCTAGCGGCACCGGGGAGCTGTTTTTT
D gene: NA; J gene: TRBJ1-2; V gene: TRBV4-2; CDR3 protein: CASSQDLPNGGYGYTF; CDR3 DNA: TGTGCCAGCAGCCAAGATTTGCCCAACGGAGGGTATGGCTACACCTTC
D gene: TRBD1; J gene: TRBJ1-4; V gene: TRBV5-6; CDR3 protein: CASSFRDRGEKLFF; CDR3 DNA: TGTGCCAGCAGCTTCCGGGACAGAGGGGAAAAACTGTTTTTT
D gene: TRBD1; J gene: TRBJ2-2; V gene: TRBV5-1; CDR3 protein: CASSGMPGGDTGELFF; CDR3 DNA: TGCGCCAGCAGTGGTATGCCAGGGGGAGACACCGGGGAGCTGTTTTTT
D gene: NA; J gene: TRBJ1-2; V gene: TRBV6-6; CDR3 protein: CASSYLDSNYGYTF; CDR3 DNA: TGTGCCAGCAGTTACCTTGACAGCAACTATGGCTACACCTTC
D gene: NA; J gene: TRBJ1-5; V gene: TRBV6-1; CDR3 protein: CASRRDYNQPQHF; CDR3 DNA: TGTGCCAGCCGTCGGGATTACAATCAGCCCCAGCATTTT
D gene: NA; J gene: TRBJ2-5; V gene: TRBV6-5; CDR3 protein: CASTGTRGETQYF; CDR3 DNA: TGTGCCAGCACCGGGACCCGGGGGGAGACCCAGTACTTC
D gene: TRBD1; J gene: TRBJ1-1; V gene: TRBV19; CDR3 protein: CASSIAWDSEWAFF; CDR3 DNA: TGTGCCAGTAGTATCGCCTGGGACAGCGAGTGGGCTTTCTTT
D gene: NA; J gene: TRBJ2-7; V gene: TRBV11-3; CDR3 protein: CASSSYIVPYEQYF; CDR3 DNA: TGTGCCAGCAGCTCCTATATCGTCCCCTACGAGCAGTACTTC
D gene: TRBD1; J gene: TRBJ1-5; V gene: TRBV7-9; CDR3 protein: CASSQTGLGPQHF; CDR3 DNA: TGTGCCAGCAGCCAGACAGGGTTGGGGCCCCAGCATTTT
D gene: TRBD2; J gene: TRBJ2-2; V gene: TRBV5-1; CDR3 protein: CASSLAGGTNTGELFF; CDR3 DNA: TGCGCCAGCTCTCTAGCGGGAGGCACCAACACCGGGGAGCTGTTTTTT
D gene: NA; J gene: TRBJ2-5; V gene: TRBV28; CDR3 protein: CASSSLVQETQYF; CDR3 DNA: TGTGCCAGCAGTTCGTTGGTGCAGGAGACCCAGTACTTC
D gene: NA; J gene: TRBJ1-4; V gene: TRBV5-8; CDR3 protein: CASSLAGVSNEKLFF; CDR3 DNA: TGTGCCAGCAGCCTAGCAGGGGTGTCTAATGAAAAACTGTTTTTT
D gene: NA; J gene: TRBJ2-3; V gene: TRBV2; CDR3 protein: CASGRPSTDTQYF; CDR3 DNA: TGTGCCAGCGGGAGACCCTCCACAGATACGCAGTATTTT
D gene: NA; J gene: TRBJ2-7; V gene: TRBV6-1; CDR3 protein: CASSVGARGYEQYF; CDR3 DNA: TGTGCCAGCAGTGTAGGGGCTAGGGGCTACGAGCAGTACTTC
D gene: TRBD2; J gene: TRBJ2-1; V gene: TRBV5-1; CDR3 protein: CASSLVGGLSYNEQFF; CDR3 DNA: TGCGCCAGCAGCTTGGTGGGAGGGCTATCCTACAATGAGCAGTTCTTC
D gene: NA; J gene: TRBJ2-2; V gene: TRBV30; CDR3 protein: CAWSGGGRGTGELFF; CDR3 DNA: TGTGCCTGGAGTGGGGGGGGCAGGGGCACCGGGGAGCTGTTTTTT
D gene: TRBD2; J gene: TRBJ2-1; V gene: TRBV5-1; CDR3 protein: CASSLATGGPQFF; CDR3 DNA: TGCGCCAGCAGCTTGGCTACGGGAGGCCCGCAGTTCTTC
D gene: NA; J gene: TRBJ1-2; V gene: TRBV30; CDR3 protein: CAWREGGDYGYTF; CDR3 DNA: TGTGCCTGGAGGGAGGGCGGTGACTATGGCTACACCTTC
D gene: NA; J gene: TRBJ1-2; V gene: TRBV4-1; CDR3 protein: CASSSGRLYGYTF; CDR3 DNA: TGCGCCAGCAGCTCTGGGAGGCTCTATGGCTACACCTTC
D gene: TRBD2; J gene: TRBJ2-4; V gene: TRBV18; CDR3 protein: CASSPRREEQYF; CDR3 DNA: TGTGCCAGCTCACCACGGCGGGAGGAACAGTACTTC
D gene: NA; J gene: TRBJ1-2; V gene: TRBV7-2; CDR3 protein: CASSPYGGRHGYTF; CDR3 DNA: TGTGCCAGCAGCCCCTACGGGGGGAGACATGGCTACACCTTC
D gene: TRBD1; J gene: TRBJ2-7; V gene: TRBV10-3; CDR3 protein: CAIQQAIGTDSYEQYF; CDR3 DNA: TGTGCCATCCAGCAGGCTATTGGGACAGATTCCTACGAGCAGTACTTC
D gene: NA; J gene: TRBJ2-7; V gene: TRBV29-1; CDR3 protein: CSVRRALTSYEQYF; CDR3 DNA: TGCAGCGTCAGGAGGGCTCTAACCTCCTACGAGCAGTACTTC
D gene: TRBD2; J gene: TRBJ2-5; V gene: TRBV4-2; CDR3 protein: CASSRGGTRAQETQYF; CDR3 DNA: TGTGCCAGCAGCCGAGGCGGGACTAGAGCCCAAGAGACCCAGTACTTC
D gene: NA; J gene: TRBJ2-2; V gene: TRBV19; CDR3 protein: CASSIQGYFTGELFF; CDR3 DNA: TGTGCCAGTAGTATACAGGGTTACTTCACCGGGGAGCTGTTTTTT
D gene: TRBD2; J gene: TRBJ2-1; V gene: TRBV6-1; CDR3 protein: CASSDVAGGDNEQFF; CDR3 DNA: TGTGCCAGCAGTGACGTAGCGGGAGGGGACAATGAGCAGTTCTTC
D gene: TRBD2; J gene: TRBJ2-1; V gene: TRBV7-2; CDR3 protein: CASSLYGRVDEQFF; CDR3 DNA: TGTGCCAGCAGCTTATACGGGAGGGTGGATGAGCAGTTCTTC
D gene: TRBD1; J gene: TRBJ1-2; V gene: TRBV18; CDR3 protein: CASSPTFPLGQGVVGYTF; CDR3 DNA: TGTGCCAGCTCACCGACCTTCCCCCTCGGACAGGGGGTGGTAGGCTACACCTTC
D gene: TRBD2; J gene: TRBJ2-1; V gene: TRBV7-2; CDR3 protein: CASSKTSGNEQFF; CDR3 DNA: TGTGCCAGCAGCAAAACTAGCGGGAATGAGCAGTTCTTC
D gene: NA; J gene: TRBJ2-1; V gene: TRBV2; CDR3 protein: CASSEKLAVGHEQFF; CDR3 DNA: TGTGCCAGCAGTGAAAAGCTAGCCGTGGGTCATGAGCAGTTCTTC
D gene: TRBD2; J gene: TRBJ2-7; V gene: TRBV28; CDR3 protein: CASSSAIRLAKAYEQYF; CDR3 DNA: TGTGCCAGCAGTTCCGCCATCCGACTAGCGAAAGCCTACGAGCAGTACTTC
D gene: TRBD2; J gene: TRBJ2-1; V gene: TRBV9; CDR3 protein: CASSVGTGGRDEQFF; CDR3 DNA: TGTGCCAGCAGCGTAGGGACGGGAGGGAGGGATGAGCAGTTCTTC
D gene: TRBD2; J gene: TRBJ2-1; V gene: TRBV7-8; CDR3 protein: CASSLIRLAGEQFF; CDR3 DNA: TGTGCCAGCAGCTTAATAAGGCTAGCGGGAGAGCAGTTCTTC
D gene: NA; J gene: TRBJ1-3; V gene: TRBV7-9; CDR3 protein: CASSLHRDSGNTIYF; CDR3 DNA: TGTGCCAGCAGCCTCCACAGGGACTCTGGAAACACCATATATTTT
D gene: TRBD1; J gene: TRBJ1-5; V gene: TRBV6-5; CDR3 protein: CASRATGGQNQPQHF; CDR3 DNA: TGTGCCAGCAGAGCGACAGGGGGCCAGAATCAGCCCCAGCATTTT
D gene: TRBD2; J gene: TRBJ2-2; V gene: TRBV7-9; CDR3 protein: CARSLAGQNTGELFF; CDR3 DNA: TGTGCCAGGTCACTAGCGGGTCAAAACACCGGGGAGCTGTTTTTT
D gene: NA; J gene: TRBJ1-5; V gene: TRBV18; CDR3 protein: CASSPGEYQPQHF; CDR3 DNA: TGTGCCAGCTCACCCGGAGAATATCAGCCCCAGCATTTT
D gene: NA; J gene: TRBJ1-5; V gene: TRBV9; CDR3 protein: CASSGGGSTNQPQHF; CDR3 DNA: TGTGCCAGCAGCGGGGGGGGGTCAACCAATCAGCCCCAGCATTTT
D gene: NA; J gene: TRBJ2-2; V gene: TRBV6-5; CDR3 protein: CASSYSRDTGELFF; CDR3 DNA: TGTGCCAGCAGTTACTCCCGGGATACCGGGGAGCTGTTTTTT
D gene: TRBD1; J gene: TRBJ1-1; V gene: TRBV11-3; CDR3 protein: CASRLGQGFTEAFF; CDR3 DNA: TGTGCCAGCAGGTTGGGACAGGGGTTCACTGAAGCTTTCTTT
D gene: NA; J gene: TRBJ2-1; V gene: TRBV5-6; CDR3 protein: CASSQQGPHSYNEQFF; CDR3 DNA: TGTGCCAGCAGCCAGCAGGGGCCCCACTCCTACAATGAGCAGTTCTTC
D gene: TRBD2; J gene: TRBJ2-1; V gene: TRBV30; CDR3 protein: CAWRVRLAGAREQFF; CDR3 DNA: TGTGCCTGGAGGGTCCGACTAGCGGGGGCTCGGGAGCAGTTCTTC
D gene: NA; J gene: TRBJ1-1; V gene: TRBV6-1; CDR3 protein: CACMWGPNTEAFF; CDR3 DNA: TGTGCCTGTATGTGGGGGCCGAACACTGAAGCTTTCTTT
D gene: NA; J gene: TRBJ1-1; V gene: TRBV11-2; CDR3 protein: CASSLWGEAFF; CDR3 DNA: TGTGCCAGCAGCTTATGGGGCGAAGCTTTCTTT
D gene: TRBD2; J gene: TRBJ2-1; V gene: TRBV27; CDR3 protein: CASSSTSAKQFF; CDR3 DNA: TGTGCCAGCAGTTCTACTAGCGCCAAGCAGTTCTTC
D gene: TRBD2; J gene: TRBJ2-1; V gene: TRBV12-5; CDR3 protein: CASGSLAGGSSNEQFF; CDR3 DNA: TGTGCTAGTGGTTCCTTAGCGGGAGGATCGTCGAATGAGCAGTTCTTC